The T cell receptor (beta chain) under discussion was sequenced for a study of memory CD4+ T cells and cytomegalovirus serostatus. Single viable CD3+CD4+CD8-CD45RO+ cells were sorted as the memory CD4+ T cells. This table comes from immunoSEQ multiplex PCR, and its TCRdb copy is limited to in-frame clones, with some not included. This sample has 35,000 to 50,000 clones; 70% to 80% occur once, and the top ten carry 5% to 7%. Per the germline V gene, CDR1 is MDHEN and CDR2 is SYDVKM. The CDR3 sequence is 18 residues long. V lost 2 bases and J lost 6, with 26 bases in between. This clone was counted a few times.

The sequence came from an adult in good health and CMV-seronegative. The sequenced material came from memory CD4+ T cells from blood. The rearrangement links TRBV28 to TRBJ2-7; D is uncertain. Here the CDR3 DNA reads TGTGCCAGCAGTTTACTCTCTATAACCTTGGCGTCACGATCCGAGCAGTACTTC. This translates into CASSLLSITLASRSEQYF.